Described below is a single TCR beta chain sequence and its context. The ends lost 4 bases at V and 6 bases at J; junction bases unmatched: 3. The CDR3 extends over 13 amino acids. Per the germline V gene, CDR1 is KGHSH and CDR2 is LQKENI. This sample stems from a study of graft-versus-host responses after intestinal transplantation. Graft-derived tissue was subjected to processing to liberate intraepithelial and lamina propria lymphocytes. Data came from immunoSEQ multiplex PCR; TCRdb stores just in-frame clones and leaves some out. The sample holds about 15,000 clones, under 70% seen once. The TCR comes from a human patient who received an intestinal transplant, so some T cells may come from the graft donor. The V and J genes are TRBV18 and TRBJ2-7, with 10 bases fitting TRBD1. Here the sequenced sample was ileum tissue, taken just over 700 days after intestinal transplantation. CDR3: CASSRTGGGEQYF. As DNA, the CDR3 is TGTGCCAGCTCACGGACAGGGGGAGGCGAGCAGTACTTC.